The 11 T cell receptor beta chains listed next were all sequenced from one sample in a study of T cell repertoires in cytomegalovirus infection. TCRdb itself ran the reads through MiXCR, one entry per CDR3 protein. The sample carries about 360,000 distinct CDR3 sequences, 18% recorded once. The sequenced sample was PBMCs. Every receptor here comes from a human donor in good health (CMV status not recorded). Some clones in this sample may be carry-over from other donors' samples.

This clonotype has ten or more counts. The chain has TRBV7-2 and TRBJ2-5; 7 nucleotides align to TRBD2. Trimming removed 4 bases from V and 5 bases from J; junction bases left unmatched: 10. This CDR3 is 15 amino acids long. The germline V gene encodes CDR1 SGHTA and CDR2 FQGNSA. The CDR3 nucleotides are TGTGCCAGCAGCTCCTCGACAATGCGGGGGGAGACCCAGTACTTC. Amino acid sequence: CASSSSTMRGETQYF.

Note on this clonotype: A junction end diverges from the germline sequence, so it may reflect a read error. Written as DNA, the CDR3 is TGTGCCAGCAGCCCCCCCCGGGACAAGGCGGACTTC. It specifies CASSPPRDKADF. V and J are TRBV7-6 and TRBJ2-5; D may be TRBD1 (6 bases). This CDR3 region has 12 residues. Germline V gives CDR1 SGHVS, CDR2 FNYEAQ.

This chain's CDR3 is CASSPPGRTDTQYF. For the CDR3, the DNA is TGTGCCAGCAGCCCCCCCGGTCGCACAGATACGCAGTATTTT. J is TRBJ2-3 and V is TRBV7-8; D is uncertain. The V gene's germline CDR1 is SGHVS and CDR2 FQNEAQ. The CDR3 totals 14 residues. Trimming cost V 5 bases and J 1 base, with 10 bases left between them.

The V gene is TRBV19, the J gene TRBJ2-5; D remains ambiguous. CDR1 LNHDA and CDR2 SQIVND come from the germline V gene (reference sequence). V dropped 0 bases and J dropped 5 bases, with 7 bases sitting between them. The length of the CDR3 is 13 residues. The CDR3 bases are TGTGCCAGTAGTATAGATCGCCGGGAGACCCAGTACTTC. As protein: CASSIDRRETQYF.

The gene calls are TRBV7-2 and TRBJ2-7; TRBD2 matches at 9 bases. The length of the CDR3 is 16 residues. Germline V gene sequence: CDR1 SGHTA, CDR2 FQGNSA. The V and J ends lost 2 bases and 2 bases, in that order; junction bases with no gene match: 7. The CDR3 bases are TGTGCCAGCAGCTTATTAGCGGGAGTCCGTACCTACGAGCAGTACTTC. Translation: CASSLLAGVRTYEQYF.

This chain connects TRBV28 to TRBJ2-5; the D is unclear. The CDR3 runs to 13 residues. V dropped 0 bases and J dropped 2 bases, with 4 bases sitting between them. Per germline, CDR1 MDHEN and CDR2 SYDVKM. Written as DNA, the CDR3 is TGTGCCAGCAGTTTATGGAGACAAGAGACCCAGTACTTC. Its protein product is CASSLWRQETQYF. Complete variable domain (other parts from reference TRBV28 and TRBJ2-5): DVKVTQSSRYLVKRTGEKVFLECVQDMDHENMFWYRQDPGLGLRLIYFSYDVKMKEKGDIPEGYSVSREKKERFSLILESASTNQTSMYLCASSLWRQETQYFGPGTRLLVL.

The table lists this clonotype with a few counts. The chain carries TRBV19 and TRBJ2-1; 10 positions match TRBD2. V gave up 5 bases and J gave up 4 bases; unmatched junction bases: 8. This CDR3 is built from 16 residues. Germline CDR1 is LNHDA and CDR2 is SQIVND (reference sequence). CDR3 in DNA: TGTGCCAGTAGTCGGACGAGCGGGGGGGGGTACAATGAGCAGTTCTTC. This codes for CASSRTSGGGYNEQFF.

This clonotype was detected only a few times. The J gene is TRBJ2-3, the V gene TRBV7-8; D is unresolved. Per the germline V gene, CDR1 is SGHVS and CDR2 is FQNEAQ. The CDR3 is 17 residues long. The V end lost 1 base, the J end lost 3 bases, and 17 bases lay between the germline ends. The CDR3 sequence: CASSLVWTSARTDTQYF. DNA for the CDR3: TGTGCCAGCAGCTTAGTTTGGACCAGCGCAAGAACAGATACGCAGTATTTT. Looking up the rest from reference TRBV7-8 and TRBJ2-3 gives the full variable domain: GAGVSQSPRYKVAKRGQDVALRCDPISGHVSLFWYQQALGQGPEFLTYFQNEAQLDKSGLPSDRFFAERPEGSVSTLKIQRTQQEDSAVYLCASSLVWTSARTDTQYFGPGTRLTVL.

In the case of this clonotype: This may be a read error: a much more frequent sequence differs by one nucleotide. This chain links TRBV2 with TRBJ1-4; D not resolved. V was pared by 6 bases and J by 6 bases, with 11 bases between. Germline V gene sequence: CDR1 SNHLY, CDR2 FYNNEI. The length of the CDR3 is 13 residues. The CDR3 region is CASRPGGDEKLFF. The CDR3 coding sequence is TGTGCCAGCAGGCCCGGCGGGGATGAAAAACTGTTTTTT.

This chain connects TRBV20-1 to TRBJ1-2; D unclear. Looked up from germline, CDR1 is DFQATT and CDR2 is SNEGSKA (reference sequence). The V gene lost 1 base and the J gene lost 4 bases, with 13 bases spanning the gap. This CDR3 region has 14 residues. The CDR3 sequence is CSARGARPLYGYTF. For the CDR3, the DNA is TGCAGTGCTAGAGGGGCCAGGCCCCTCTATGGCTACACCTTC.

At least ten counts were recorded for this clonotype. The V gene is TRBV11-2, the J gene TRBJ2-3; D remains unclear. This CDR3 has 15 amino acids. Trimming removed 0 bases at V and 2 bases at J, with 9 bases between. Germline V gene data show CDR1 as SGHAT and CDR2 as FQNNGV. The CDR3 bases are TGTGCCAGCAGCTTAGATAGGGCCCCCACAGATACGCAGTATTTT. Translated, it gives CASSLDRAPTDTQYF.